This is a list of T cell receptor beta chains from one sample in a study of cytomegalovirus exposure and HLA in healthy donors. The assay was immunoSEQ multiplex PCR, and TCRdb's table has in-frame clones only and misses some. The sample contains over 150,000 clones, 65% to 85% of which appear only once. The sample comprised PBMCs. The receptors were sampled from a woman aged 25 to 39 in good health and CMV-seronegative. The CDR3 runs from the conserved cysteine through the conserved F or W. A D gene is named only where the DNA matches it firmly. Clone size is stated in some rows and not others, as once, few, many or a class when expanded.

CDR3 protein: CASSWEDSPNSPLHF
CDR3 DNA: TGTGCCAGCAGTTGGGAAGACAGCCCGAATTCACCCCTCCACTTT
D gene: NA
CDR3 length: 15
J gene: TRBJ1-6
clone size: few
V gene: TRBV6-5

CDR3 protein: CSVGGTGLSREQYF
CDR3 DNA: TGCAGCGTTGGAGGGACAGGGCTCTCGAGGGAGCAGTACTTC
D gene: TRBD1
CDR3 length: 14
J gene: TRBJ2-7
clone size: NA
V gene: TRBV29-1

CDR3 protein: CASSEEGWQGIRDSNQPQHF
CDR3 DNA: TGTGCCAGCAGTGAAGAGGGTTGGCAGGGGATTCGAGATAGCAATCAGCCCCAGCATTTT
D gene: NA
CDR3 length: 20
J gene: TRBJ1-5
clone size: once
V gene: TRBV2

CDR3 protein: CASNKGTGNEKLFF
CDR3 DNA: TGTGCCAGCAACAAAGGGACAGGGAATGAAAAACTGTTTTTT
D gene: TRBD1
CDR3 length: 14
J gene: TRBJ1-4
clone size: NA
V gene: TRBV2

CDR3 protein: CASSQEVNGNNSPLHF
CDR3 DNA: TGTGCCAGCAGCCAAGAGGTGAACGGTAATAATTCACCCCTCCACTTT
D gene: NA
CDR3 length: 16
J gene: TRBJ1-6
clone size: NA
V gene: TRBV4-2

CDR3 protein: CASSLMRVGNQPQHF
CDR3 DNA: TGTGCCAGCAGCTTGATGAGGGTTGGCAATCAGCCCCAGCATTTT
D gene: NA
CDR3 length: 15
J gene: TRBJ1-5
clone size: NA
V gene: TRBV5-4

CDR3 protein: CASSVQGYSEAFF
CDR3 DNA: TGTGCCAGCAGTGTACAGGGATATTCTGAAGCTTTCTTT
D gene: NA
CDR3 length: 13
J gene: TRBJ1-1
clone size: few
V gene: TRBV2

CDR3 protein: CASNEPGRTSTDTQYF
CDR3 DNA: TGTGCCAGCAACGAACCCGGGAGAACTAGCACAGATACGCAGTATTTT
D gene: NA
CDR3 length: 16
J gene: TRBJ2-3
clone size: NA
V gene: TRBV2

CDR3 protein: CASSSSSGRSTDTQYF
CDR3 DNA: TGTGCCAGCAGTTCCTCTAGCGGTAGGAGCACAGATACGCAGTATTTT
D gene: TRBD2
CDR3 length: 16
J gene: TRBJ2-3
clone size: NA
V gene: TRBV28

CDR3 protein: CASRPSGGELFF
CDR3 DNA: TGTGCCAGCAGGCCGTCGGGCGGGGAGCTGTTTTTT
D gene: NA
CDR3 length: 12
J gene: TRBJ2-2
clone size: NA
V gene: TRBV7-9

CDR3 protein: CASSLEPGGVADTQYF
CDR3 DNA: TGTGCCAGCAGCTTAGAACCCGGGGGGGTAGCAGATACGCAGTATTTT
D gene: TRBD2
CDR3 length: 16
J gene: TRBJ2-3
clone size: NA
V gene: TRBV11-1

CDR3 protein: CATSRDWSAGAETQYF
CDR3 DNA: TGTGCCACCAGCAGAGATTGGTCAGCTGGGGCGGAGACCCAGTACTTC
D gene: NA
CDR3 length: 16
J gene: TRBJ2-5
clone size: NA
V gene: TRBV15

CDR3 protein: CASRHLPRGQGGELFF
CDR3 DNA: TGTGCCAGCAGACACTTACCCCGGGGACAGGGAGGGGAGCTGTTTTTT
D gene: TRBD1
CDR3 length: 16
J gene: TRBJ2-2
clone size: NA
V gene: TRBV11-2

CDR3 protein: CASSLDDVLMGGFYNEQFF
CDR3 DNA: TGTGCCAGCAGCTTAGATGATGTTTTGATGGGCGGGTTCTACAATGAGCAGTTCTTC
D gene: NA
CDR3 length: 19
J gene: TRBJ2-1
clone size: NA
V gene: TRBV7-2

CDR3 protein: CASSVGGMNTEAFF
CDR3 DNA: TGTGCCAGCAGCGTAGGCGGGATGAACACTGAAGCTTTCTTT
D gene: NA
CDR3 length: 14
J gene: TRBJ1-1
clone size: NA
V gene: TRBV9

CDR3 protein: CASSVDSYGYTF
CDR3 DNA: TGTGCCAGCAGCGTCGACAGCTATGGCTACACCTTC
D gene: NA
CDR3 length: 12
J gene: TRBJ1-2
clone size: NA
V gene: TRBV7-9

CDR3 protein: CASFRDRGSYEQYF
CDR3 DNA: TGTGCCAGCTTCCGGGACAGGGGATCCTACGAGCAGTACTTC
D gene: TRBD1
CDR3 length: 14
J gene: TRBJ2-7
clone size: NA
V gene: TRBV6-1

CDR3 protein: CASSLRLDPNTGELFF
CDR3 DNA: TGTGCCAGCAGTTTAAGACTAGACCCGAACACCGGGGAGCTGTTTTTT
D gene: NA
CDR3 length: 16
J gene: TRBJ2-2
clone size: NA
V gene: TRBV6-5

CDR3 protein: CSVGRTGGDNEQFF
CDR3 DNA: TGCAGCGTTGGCCGGACAGGAGGGGACAATGAGCAGTTCTTC
D gene: NA
CDR3 length: 14
J gene: TRBJ2-1
clone size: NA
V gene: TRBV29-1

CDR3 protein: CASSLGTAGNTIYF
CDR3 DNA: TGTGCCAGCAGTCTTGGGACAGCCGGAAACACCATATATTTT
D gene: TRBD1
CDR3 length: 14
J gene: TRBJ1-3
clone size: NA
V gene: TRBV6-5

CDR3 protein: CSVVLAGGPSTGELFF
CDR3 DNA: TGCAGCGTTGTATTAGCGGGAGGGCCGAGCACCGGGGAGCTGTTTTTT
D gene: TRBD2
CDR3 length: 16
J gene: TRBJ2-2
clone size: few
V gene: TRBV29-1

CDR3 protein: CSATGTSGKIPRGTQYF
CDR3 DNA: TGCAGCGCAACCGGGACTAGCGGGAAAATACCCCGGGGGACCCAGTACTTC
D gene: TRBD2
CDR3 length: 17
J gene: TRBJ2-5
clone size: NA
V gene: TRBV29-1

CDR3 protein: CASSQVRTSGGAEETQYF
CDR3 DNA: TGCGCCAGCAGCCAAGTCCGCACTAGCGGGGGGGCCGAGGAGACCCAGTACTTC
D gene: TRBD2
CDR3 length: 18
J gene: TRBJ2-5
clone size: NA
V gene: TRBV4-1

CDR3 protein: CASRRSTSGSWTDTQYF
CDR3 DNA: TGCGCCAGCAGGAGAAGTACTAGCGGGAGTTGGACAGATACGCAGTATTTT
D gene: TRBD2
CDR3 length: 17
J gene: TRBJ2-3
clone size: NA
V gene: TRBV5-1

CDR3 protein: CASSLSGSNSQYF
CDR3 DNA: TGTGCCAGCAGTCTCAGCGGGTCCAACTCCCAGTACTTC
D gene: NA
CDR3 length: 13
J gene: TRBJ2-5
clone size: NA
V gene: TRBV27

CDR3 protein: CASSLDRGEQETQYF
CDR3 DNA: TGCGCCAGCAGCTTGGACAGGGGCGAACAAGAGACCCAGTACTTC
D gene: TRBD1
CDR3 length: 15
J gene: TRBJ2-5
clone size: NA
V gene: TRBV5-1

CDR3 protein: CSSSLQDQPQHF
CDR3 DNA: TGTTCCAGCAGCTTACAGGATCAGCCCCAGCATTTT
D gene: NA
CDR3 length: 12
J gene: TRBJ1-5
clone size: NA
V gene: TRBV7-9

CDR3 protein: CASSVEVDRDYGYTF
CDR3 DNA: TGTGCCAGCAGCGTAGAGGTTGACAGGGACTATGGCTACACCTTC
D gene: TRBD1
CDR3 length: 15
J gene: TRBJ1-2
clone size: once
V gene: TRBV9

CDR3 protein: CAWKRTDTQYF
CDR3 DNA: TGTGCCTGGAAGCGGACAGATACGCAGTATTTT
D gene: NA
CDR3 length: 11
J gene: TRBJ2-3
clone size: NA
V gene: TRBV30

CDR3 protein: CSAPGGYTF
CDR3 DNA: TGCAGTGCCCCCGGTGGCTACACCTTC
D gene: NA
CDR3 length: 9
J gene: TRBJ1-2
clone size: few
V gene: TRBV20-1

CDR3 protein: CASSQGSSYNEQFF
CDR3 DNA: TGCGCCAGCAGCCAGGGAAGCTCCTACAATGAGCAGTTCTTC
D gene: NA
CDR3 length: 14
J gene: TRBJ2-1
clone size: few
V gene: TRBV5-1

CDR3 protein: CSFSRAGNTIYF
CDR3 DNA: TGCAGCTTCTCCAGGGCTGGAAACACCATATATTTT
D gene: NA
CDR3 length: 12
J gene: TRBJ1-3
clone size: once
V gene: TRBV29-1

CDR3 protein: CASSVTPGTGNTEAFF
CDR3 DNA: TGTGCCAGCAGTGTAACTCCGGGGACAGGGAACACTGAAGCTTTCTTT
D gene: TRBD1
CDR3 length: 16
J gene: TRBJ1-1
clone size: NA
V gene: TRBV6-1

CDR3 protein: CASSRFLEGTGELFF
CDR3 DNA: TGTGCCAGTTCTCGGTTCCTCGAGGGCACCGGGGAGCTGTTTTTT
D gene: NA
CDR3 length: 15
J gene: TRBJ2-2
clone size: NA
V gene: TRBV9

CDR3 protein: CASSLTGNEKLFF
CDR3 DNA: TGTGCCAGCAGCTTGACAGGGAATGAAAAACTGTTTTTT
D gene: TRBD1
CDR3 length: 13
J gene: TRBJ1-4
clone size: NA
V gene: TRBV9

CDR3 protein: CAGQGSTGELFF
CDR3 DNA: TGTGCCGGCCAGGGTTCGACCGGGGAGCTGTTTTTT
D gene: NA
CDR3 length: 12
J gene: TRBJ2-2
clone size: NA
V gene: TRBV5-4

CDR3 protein: CASSKRTTAGWEKLFF
CDR3 DNA: TGTGCCAGTAGTAAACGTACGACAGCCGGTTGGGAAAAACTGTTTTTT
D gene: NA
CDR3 length: 16
J gene: TRBJ1-4
clone size: once
V gene: TRBV19

CDR3 protein: CASSPVGGAHTGELFF
CDR3 DNA: TGTGCCAGCAGTCCCGTAGGAGGGGCGCACACCGGGGAGCTGTTTTTT
D gene: NA
CDR3 length: 16
J gene: TRBJ2-2
clone size: NA
V gene: TRBV27

CDR3 protein: CASSETGGGYTF
CDR3 DNA: TGTGCCAGCAGCGAAACGGGGGGAGGCTACACCTTC
D gene: NA
CDR3 length: 12
J gene: TRBJ1-2
clone size: NA
V gene: TRBV9

CDR3 protein: CSVGLVRDTDTQYF
CDR3 DNA: TGCAGCGTTGGGTTGGTCAGGGACACGGATACGCAGTATTTT
D gene: NA
CDR3 length: 14
J gene: TRBJ2-3
clone size: NA
V gene: TRBV29-1

CDR3 protein: CASSPLGAAGYTF
CDR3 DNA: TGTGCCAGCAGTCCGCTTGGAGCGGCTGGCTACACCTTC
D gene: NA
CDR3 length: 13
J gene: TRBJ1-2
clone size: NA
V gene: TRBV6-5

CDR3 protein: CASSLGGGIQETQYF
CDR3 DNA: TGTGCCAGCAGCCTCGGTGGCGGGATTCAAGAGACCCAGTACTTC
D gene: NA
CDR3 length: 15
J gene: TRBJ2-5
clone size: NA
V gene: TRBV27

CDR3 protein: CASSQPGTSRDEQYF
CDR3 DNA: TGCGCCAGCAGCCAGCCCGGGACTAGCCGGGACGAGCAGTACTTC
D gene: TRBD2
CDR3 length: 15
J gene: TRBJ2-7
clone size: NA
V gene: TRBV4-1

CDR3 protein: CATQYSTGTGNSYEQYF
CDR3 DNA: TGTGCCACCCAATACTCAACCGGGACAGGGAACTCCTACGAGCAGTACTTC
D gene: TRBD1
CDR3 length: 17
J gene: TRBJ2-7
clone size: NA
V gene: TRBV19

CDR3 protein: CASSAGTTYEQYF
CDR3 DNA: TGTGCCAGCAGTGCCGGGACTACCTACGAGCAGTACTTC
D gene: TRBD2
CDR3 length: 13
J gene: TRBJ2-7
clone size: NA
V gene: TRBV6-1

CDR3 protein: CASSLYLAGVSDTQYF
CDR3 DNA: TGTGCCAGCAGTTTATATCTAGCGGGAGTGTCAGATACGCAGTATTTT
D gene: TRBD2
CDR3 length: 16
J gene: TRBJ2-3
clone size: NA
V gene: TRBV28

CDR3 protein: CASSQDLGGGGQFF
CDR3 DNA: TGCGCCAGCAGCCAAGATCTTGGAGGCGGGGGGCAGTTCTTC
D gene: TRBD2
CDR3 length: 14
J gene: TRBJ2-1
clone size: once
V gene: TRBV4-1

CDR3 protein: CASSFDTNYGYTF
CDR3 DNA: TGTGCCAGCAGCTTTGACACTAACTATGGCTACACCTTC
D gene: NA
CDR3 length: 13
J gene: TRBJ1-2
clone size: few
V gene: TRBV5-8

CDR3 protein: CASTHLEGPQGIPYEQYF
CDR3 DNA: TGTGCCAGCACGCACCTCGAGGGGCCACAGGGGATCCCCTACGAGCAGTACTTC
D gene: TRBD1
CDR3 length: 18
J gene: TRBJ2-7
clone size: NA
V gene: TRBV6-8

CDR3 protein: CASSPNRAENYGYTF
CDR3 DNA: TGTGCCAGCTCACCAAACAGGGCAGAGAACTATGGCTACACCTTC
D gene: NA
CDR3 length: 15
J gene: TRBJ1-2
clone size: NA
V gene: TRBV18